These 2 T cell receptor beta chains originate from one sample sequenced in a study of cytomegalovirus exposure and HLA in healthy donors. Use of 60 Vbeta and 13 Jbeta primers characterized the PCR. Assay used: immunoSEQ multiplex PCR; TCRdb lists only in-frame clones, some missing. The sample has around 140,000 clones, 8.9% seen once. The material sequenced was PBMCs. Receptor source: a woman aged 35 to 49 in good health and CMV-seropositive.

This clone occurred a few times. The genes are TRBV4-2 and TRBJ2-2; 14 positions match TRBD2. Germline V gene data show CDR1 as LGHNA and CDR2 as YNFKEQ. The CDR3 runs 18 residues. Trimming at V came to 4 bases and at J to 5 bases, leaving 9 bases not matched to a gene. The CDR3 nucleotides are TGTGCCAGCAGCCTCCGACTAGCGGGGGGGCCGGGTACCGGGGAGCTGTTTTTT. Its protein product is CASSLRLAGGPGTGELFF.

The V call is TRBV4-1, the J call TRBJ2-1; D call uncertain. Germline-derived CDR1 and CDR2 are MGHRA and YSYEKL. The CDR3 has 13 residues. V gave up 0 bases and J gave up 10 bases, with 10 bases separating them. CDR3 in DNA: TGCGCCAGCAGCCAAGATGACTCTTGGGAGCAGTTCTTC. Translation gives CASSQDDSWEQFF.